This T cell receptor (beta chain) stems from a study of radiotherapy plus CTLA-4 blockade in lung cancer. Germline assignment: CDR1 MDHEN and CDR2 SYDVKM. The CDR3 contains 14 residues. V was pared by 5 bases and J by 6 bases, with 7 bases of the junction left unmatched. Produced via immunoSEQ multiplex PCR; TCRdb's table is partial and in-frame only. The sample includes 90,000 to 95,000 clones, roughly 85% seen only once; the top ten take roughly 0.84%. The V gene is TRBV28, the J gene TRBJ1-5; TRBD1 matches at 7 bases. Source: peripheral blood, taken from a patient treated with radiotherapy plus ipilimumab. The receptor comes from a human donor with non-small cell lung cancer who had stable disease on radiotherapy plus ipilimumab. The CDR3 is CASSQGGEGQPQHF. The CDR3 DNA is TGTGCCAGCAGTCAGGGGGGGGAGGGTCAGCCCCAGCATTTT.